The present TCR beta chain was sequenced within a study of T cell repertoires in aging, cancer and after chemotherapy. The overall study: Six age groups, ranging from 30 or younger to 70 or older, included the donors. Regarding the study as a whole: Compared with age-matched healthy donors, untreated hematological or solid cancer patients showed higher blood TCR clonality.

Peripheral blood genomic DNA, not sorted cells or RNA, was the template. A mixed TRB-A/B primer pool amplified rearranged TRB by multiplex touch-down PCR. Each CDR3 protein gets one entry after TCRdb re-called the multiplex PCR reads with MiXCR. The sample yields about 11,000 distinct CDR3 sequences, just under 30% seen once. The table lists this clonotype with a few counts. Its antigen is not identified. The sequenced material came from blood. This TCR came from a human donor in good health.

The CDR3 DNA sequence: TGTGCCAGCAGTTTCGCGGCGGATAATTACAATGAGCAGTTCTTC. Amino acids: CASSFAADNYNEQFF. This rearrangement joins TRBV27 to TRBJ2-1; no firm D call. CDR3 size: 15 residues. Germline-derived CDR1 and CDR2 are MNHEY and SMNVEV (reference sequence). V was shortened by 3 bases and J by 4 bases, with 13 bases between the two germline ends.